A single sample gave rise to the 31 T cell receptor beta chains below, sequenced in a study of fetal regulatory T cell absence and autoimmunity. TCRdb's copy holds only in-frame clones and misses some; the assay was immunoSEQ multiplex PCR. The sample lists roughly 95,000 clones; roughly 78% were seen once. The sample was pancreas tissue. The source is a male donor with IPEX syndrome.

This clone was seen more than once but under ten times. The chain couples TRBV7-2 to TRBJ1-5, with D tentatively TRBD1 (5 bases). V shed 2 bases and J shed 7 bases, with 15 bases lying between them. Germline V gives CDR1 SGHTA, CDR2 FQGNSA. The CDR3 runs to 15 residues. The chain's CDR3 is CASSLRGQEGQPQHF. DNA of the CDR3: TGTGCCAGCAGCTTAAGGGGTCAGGAAGGCCAGCCCCAGCATTTT. The full variable domain, completed using reference TRBV7-2 and TRBJ1-5, is GAGVSQSPSNKVTEKGKDVELRCDPISGHTALYWYRQSLGQGLEFLIYFQGNSAPDKSGLPSDRFSAERTGGSVSTLTIQRTQQEDSAVYLCASSLRGQEGQPQHFGDGTRLSIL.

This chain uses TRBV5-1 with TRBJ2-1; D might be TRBD2 (5 bases). Trimming took 3 bases from V and 0 from J, leaving 10 bases between them. Germline V gene data show CDR1 as SGHRS and CDR2 as YFSETQ. This CDR3 has 15 amino acids. CDR3 residues: CASSWTPSSYNEQFF. The CDR3 nucleotides are TGCGCCAGCAGCTGGACTCCCAGCTCCTACAATGAGCAGTTCTTC. Variable domain in full (rest from reference TRBV5-1 and TRBJ2-1): KAGVTQTPRYLIKTRGQQVTLSCSPISGHRSVSWYQQTPGQGLQFLFEYFSETQRNKGNFPGRFSGRQFSNSRSEMNVSTLELGDSALYLCASSWTPSSYNEQFFGPGTRLTVL.

The rearrangement links TRBV7-2 to TRBJ2-5; D is possibly TRBD1 (5 bases). The CDR3 spans 16 residues. V lost 4 bases and J lost 2, with 17 bases in between. The V gene's germline CDR1 is SGHTA and CDR2 FQGNSA. The DNA of the CDR3 is TGTGCCAGCAGCTCGGCCCTAGGGGCTCTTCAAGAGACCCAGTACTTC. This sequence encodes CASSSALGALQETQYF.

The chain uses TRBV27 and TRBJ2-1; 7 positions agree with TRBD1. In germline, CDR1 is MNHEY, CDR2 SMNVEV (reference sequence). This CDR3 spans 14 amino acids. With V trimmed by 4 bases and J by 7 bases, 7 bases remained unmatched. CDR3 amino acids: CASSWTGRQNEQFF. The CDR3 DNA follows: TGTGCCAGCAGTTGGACAGGTAGGCAGAATGAGCAGTTCTTC.

V gene TRBV5-1 combines with J gene TRBJ2-3; D possibly corresponds to TRBD1 (5 bases). This CDR3 is built from 13 residues. The germline V gene has CDR1 SGHRS and CDR2 YFSETQ. V was trimmed by 5 bases and J by 5 bases, leaving 12 bases between them. The CDR3 nucleotides read TGCGCCAGCAGGTTCCCAGGGAAAGATACGCAGTATTTT. Translation gives CASRFPGKDTQYF.

The sample holds a few counts of this clone. The chain couples TRBV27 to TRBJ1-2, with 8 bases aligning to TRBD1. The CDR3 is made up of 13 amino acids. With 0 bases clipped from V and 8 bases from J, the junction kept 2 bases outside the gene matches. Germline lookup yields CDR1 MNHEY and CDR2 SMNVEV (reference sequence). CDR3 sequence reads: CASSLSTGVGYTF. The CDR3 coding sequence is TGTGCCAGCAGTTTATCGACAGGGGTAGGCTACACCTTC.

The rearrangement joins TRBV2 to TRBJ2-1; 12 nucleotides match TRBD2. Germline trimming cut 4 bases from V and 7 bases from J; bases unmatched to any gene: 5. Looked up from germline, CDR1 is SNHLY and CDR2 is FYNNEI. There are 15 residues in the CDR3. The CDR3 DNA is TGTGCCAGCAGTGGAGGGACTAGCGGGCCTAATGAGCAGTTCTTC. Amino acid sequence: CASSGGTSGPNEQFF.

The chain is built from TRBV7-8 and TRBJ2-5, with 7 positions matching TRBD2. With V trimmed by 2 bases and J by 3 bases, 9 bases remained unmatched. The CDR3 totals 16 residues. The germline V gene has CDR1 SGHVS and CDR2 FQNEAQ. CDR3 DNA: TGTGCCAGCAGCTTAAGTCCAGCGGGGAGAAAAGAGACCCAGTACTTC. It translates to CASSLSPAGRKETQYF. Supplemented by reference TRBV7-8 and TRBJ2-5, the full variable domain reads GAGVSQSPRYKVAKRGQDVALRCDPISGHVSLFWYQQALGQGPEFLTYFQNEAQLDKSGLPSDRFFAERPEGSVSTLKIQRTQQEDSAVYLCASSLSPAGRKETQYFGPGTRLLVL.

This sequence joins TRBV30 and TRBJ1-1; 7 bases line up with TRBD1. Trimming took 0 bases from V and 3 from J; bases not matched to a gene: 1. The CDR3 contains 13 residues. CDR1 is GTSNPN and CDR2 is SVGIG in the germline V gene (reference sequence). In DNA, the CDR3 is TGTGCCTGGAGTGTACAGGGGCACACTGAAGCTTTCTTT. As protein: CAWSVQGHTEAFF.

The chain employs TRBV5-1 and TRBJ2-7; 9 positions match TRBD1. The CDR3 extends over 14 amino acids. V lost 4 bases to trimming and J lost 9 bases; unmatched junction nucleotides: 11. The germline CDR1 and CDR2 sequences are SGHRS and YFSETQ. The CDR3 region has the DNA TGCGCCAGCAGCCCGGGACAGGGAGGGCGGGCGCAGTACTTC. Amino acid sequence: CASSPGQGGRAQYF.

The rearrangement joins TRBV5-1 to TRBJ2-1, with TRBD2 matching 9 bases. The CDR3 extends over 15 amino acids. V shed 0 bases and J 2 bases; nucleotides not matched to a gene: 0. Looked up from germline, CDR1 is SGHRS and CDR2 is YFSETQ. Here the CDR3 reads CASSLGGRAYNEQFF. CDR3 bases: TGCGCCAGCAGCTTGGGCGGGAGGGCCTACAATGAGCAGTTCTTC.

The V and J genes are TRBV4-1 and TRBJ2-2, with TRBD1 identical over 9 bases. The CDR3 loop spans 15 amino acids. Germline V gene data show CDR1 as MGHRA and CDR2 as YSYEKL. With V trimmed by 5 bases and J by 7 bases, 8 bases remained unmatched. CDR3 protein: CASSVWDRDNGELFF. CDR3 DNA sequence: TGCGCCAGCAGCGTATGGGACAGGGATAACGGGGAGCTGTTTTTT.

V gene TRBV14 combines with J gene TRBJ1-2, with D maybe TRBD1 (5 bases). With 5 bases removed from V and 9 bases from J, the gap between germline ends came to 16 bases. This CDR3 is built from 13 residues. CDR1 SGHDN and CDR2 FVKESK come from the germline V gene. CDR3 protein: CASSSALGERYTF. Here the CDR3 DNA reads TGTGCCAGCAGCTCAGCGTTGGGGGAGCGCTACACCTTC.

This chain links TRBV10-3 with TRBJ1-5, with D perhaps TRBD1 (6 bases). Germline V CDR1 and CDR2: ENHRY, SYGVKD. The CDR3 runs 13 residues. The germline V and J ends were trimmed by 10 bases and 9 bases, with 19 bases remaining between them. The CDR3 protein is CATTVGQGLPQHF. The CDR3 region has the DNA TGTGCCACCACGGTCGGGCAGGGGCTGCCCCAGCATTTT.

This chain connects TRBV2 to TRBJ1-2, with D tentatively TRBD1 (5 bases). The V gene's germline CDR1 is SNHLY and CDR2 FYNNEI. V lost 5 bases, J lost 2 bases, and 15 bases lay in between. This CDR3 has 15 residues. Here the CDR3 reads CASSFPSGRNYGYTF. The CDR3, as DNA: TGTGCCAGCAGTTTCCCTTCAGGGAGGAACTATGGCTACACCTTC.

The rearrangement joins TRBV14 to TRBJ1-2; D gene uncertain. The CDR3 is made up of 12 amino acids. Germline CDR1 SGHDN, CDR2 FVKESK. Trimming removed 1 base at V and 4 bases at J, with 4 bases between. The CDR3 spells CASSQASYGYTF. CDR3 in DNA: TGTGCCAGCAGCCAAGCCAGCTATGGCTACACCTTC.

The chain carries TRBV4-1 and TRBJ1-1; no clear D gene. Germline V gene data show CDR1 as MGHRA and CDR2 as YSYEKL. V was cut by 1 base and J by 0 bases, with 3 bases left in between. This CDR3 has 13 amino acids. CDR3 region: CASSQGVNTEAFF. The CDR3 DNA reads TGCGCCAGCAGCCAAGGAGTGAACACTGAAGCTTTCTTT.

This clone turned up a few times. An end of the junction does not agree with germline; a read error may underlie this. The chain recombines TRBV7-8 with TRBJ2-1, with TRBD2 matching 9 bases. CDR1 SGHVS and CDR2 FQNEAQ come from the germline V gene. The CDR3 contains 12 residues. The CDR3 loop reads CASSSSPSGALF. The CDR3 DNA follows: TGTGCCAGCAGCTCATCTCCTAGCGGGGCCCTCTTC.

The chain employs TRBV5-5 and TRBJ1-5; no reliable D call. Trimming pared 0 bases from V and 1 base from J, leaving 5 bases between. The CDR3 contains 14 residues. Looked up from germline, CDR1 is SGHKS and CDR2 is YYEKEE (reference sequence). The CDR3 DNA is TGTGCCAGCAGCTTGGATCTCAGCAATCAGCCCCAGCATTTT. This sequence encodes CASSLDLSNQPQHF.

In DNA, the CDR3 is TGCGCCAGCAGCTTTGGCGGCTACGAGCAGTACTTC. It is translated as CASSFGGYEQYF. This chain links TRBV5-1 with TRBJ2-7; no definite D call. Germline loops: CDR1 SGHRS, CDR2 YFSETQ. Trimming cost V 2 bases and J 3 bases, with 6 bases left between them. CDR3 length: 12 amino acids.

The chain has TRBV13 and TRBJ2-1, with TRBD2 matching over 8 bases. Germline assignment: CDR1 PRHDT and CDR2 FYEKMQ (reference sequence). The V segment lost 0 bases and the J segment 11 bases; nucleotides outside the gene matches: 6. The CDR3 is 14 residues long. The CDR3 loop is CASSLGGSGRQQFF. CDR3 DNA sequence: TGTGCCAGCAGCTTAGGCGGAAGCGGGAGACAGCAGTTCTTC.

The V call is TRBV19, the J call TRBJ2-3; TRBD2 aligns across 11 bases. V dropped 4 bases and J dropped 13; count of bases not matched to a gene: 10. Per the germline V gene, CDR1 is LNHDA and CDR2 is SQIVND (reference sequence). CDR3 length: 14 amino acids. The DNA of the CDR3 is TGTGCCAGTAGTACCCTTGGAGCTAGCGGGGGGAAGTATTTT. Translating it yields CASSTLGASGGKYF.

The gene calls are TRBV9 and TRBJ2-3; D is possibly TRBD1 (5 bases). V was clipped by 2 bases and J by 4 bases, with 11 bases between them. CDR1 is SGDLS and CDR2 is YYNGEE in the germline V gene. The CDR3 has 14 residues. CDR3 sequence reads: CASSVWGVPDTQYF. DNA of the CDR3: TGTGCCAGCAGCGTGTGGGGCGTCCCAGATACGCAGTATTTT.

The table lists this clone with a count of one. The V call is TRBV6-5, the J call TRBJ1-1, with D unclear. CDR3 length: 12 amino acids. Germline V lookup: CDR1 MNHEY, CDR2 SVGAGI. Trimming took off 0 bases at V and 2 bases at J, with 1 base between the two ends. The CDR3 nucleotides are TGTGCCAGCAGTTACTCTAACACTGAAGCTTTCTTT. It yields the protein CASSYSNTEAFF.

The rearrangement links TRBV11-2 to TRBJ2-7; D remains unclear. Germline CDR1 and CDR2: SGHAT and FQNNGV. The CDR3 is 13 amino acids. The V and J ends lost 3 bases and 3 bases respectively, with 9 bases between them. CDR3 in DNA: TGTGCCAGCAGCTTTCCGGGTTTCTACGAGCAGTACTTC. Translating it yields CASSFPGFYEQYF. Complete variable domain (other parts from reference TRBV11-2 and TRBJ2-7): EAGVAQSPRYKIIEKRQSVAFWCNPISGHATLYWYQQILGQGPKLLIQFQNNGVVDDSQLPKDRFSAERLKGVDSTLKIQPAKLEDSAVYLCASSFPGFYEQYFGPGTRLTVT.

The chain carries TRBV11-2 and TRBJ2-3; D is uncertain. This CDR3 contains 13 residues. V was cut by 4 bases and J by 6 bases, with 11 bases left in between. The germline CDR1 and CDR2 sequences are SGHAT and FQNNGV. The CDR3: CASSWRPLDTQYF. Here the CDR3 DNA reads TGTGCCAGCAGCTGGCGCCCCTTGGATACGCAGTATTTT.

The chain couples TRBV2 to TRBJ1-2, with 8 bases lining up with TRBD1. The trim removed 11 bases at V and 7 bases at J, leaving 9 bases unmatched. The CDR3 has 12 amino acids. Germline CDR1 is SNHLY and CDR2 is FYNNEI. The CDR3 sequence is CAGNTDRAGYTF. In DNA, the CDR3 is TGTGCCGGAAATACGGACAGGGCTGGCTACACCTTC.

This clone was counted a few times. This rearrangement joins TRBV19 to TRBJ1-6, with D unresolved. V was trimmed by 0 bases and J by 0 bases, leaving 3 bases between them. In germline, CDR1 is LNHDA, CDR2 SQIVND (reference sequence). The CDR3 spans 15 residues. CDR3 in DNA: TGTGCCAGTAGTATAGACAGCTCCTATAATTCACCCCTCCACTTT. The encoded protein is CASSIDSSYNSPLHF.

Here the CDR3 reads CASSVEADTQYF. The CDR3 coding sequence is TGTGCCAGCAGTGTCGAGGCAGATACGCAGTATTTT. The chain recombines TRBV2 with TRBJ2-3; the D is unclear. Trimming removed 4 bases from V and 4 bases from J, with 6 bases in between. Germline V gene lookup returns CDR1 SNHLY and CDR2 FYNNEI. CDR3 size: 12 residues.

The rearrangement links TRBV6-5 to TRBJ1-5, with 8 nucleotides matching TRBD1. J lost 6 bases, V lost 3 bases, and 7 bases had no gene match. The germline V gene encodes CDR1 MNHEY and CDR2 SVGAGI. The CDR3 loop spans 15 amino acids. CDR3 amino acids: CASSYGTGGGQPQHF. In DNA form, the CDR3 reads TGTGCCAGCAGTTATGGGACAGGCGGAGGTCAGCCCCAGCATTTT.

V and J are TRBV19 and TRBJ1-5, with 7 bases identical to TRBD1. The CDR3 is 16 residues long. Germline trimming cut 1 base from V and 3 bases from J; bases unmatched to any gene: 6. Per germline, CDR1 LNHDA and CDR2 SQIVND (reference sequence). CDR3 amino acids: CASSIGRGSLNQPQHF. CDR3 sequence (DNA): TGTGCCAGTAGTATAGGCAGGGGGTCCCTCAATCAGCCCCAGCATTTT.